The next 23 T cell receptor beta chains were all read from a single sample in a study of T cells in Graves' hyperthyroidism and ophthalmopathy (dated by TCRdb to between 2018 and 2021). Libraries came from multiplex PCR. The instrument was an Illumina HiSeq 2000. The TCR beta CDR3 regions were amplified from RNA transcripts. For the first round of RT-PCR on the TCR CDR3, the HTBI primer set was used together with the Qiagen OneStep RT-PCR kit. Clones were called with MiXCR by TCRdb after fastp trimmed the public reads at Q25, and only in-frame beta chains were retained. Identical CDR3 proteins give one entry, which carries the most common genes and DNA. The sample table records 490,000 or so distinct CDR3 sequences; around a fifth of these occur just once. About 49% of the sample belongs to the ten largest clones. Sequenced: blood. The receptor source for this set is an older woman with Graves' ophthalmopathy.

The table lists this clonotype with a count of one. Germline is not matched at one junction end, which may reflect a read error. The J gene is TRBJ1-2, the V gene TRBV7-8, with D maybe TRBD1 (6 bases). Germline V gene lookup returns CDR1 SGHVS and CDR2 FQNEAQ. The CDR3 totals 14 residues. CDR3 nucleotide sequence: TGCGCCAGCAGCCAGCTGAGGGGGGACTATGGCTACACCTTC. It codes for CASSQLRGDYGYTF.

The table lists this clonotype with a few counts. This chain uses TRBV9 with TRBJ1-2; TRBD1 might be the D (6 bases). The ends were cut back, 3 bases at V and 6 bases at J, with 12 bases in the middle. Germline lookup yields CDR1 SGDLS and CDR2 YYNGEE. The CDR3 loop spans 13 amino acids. DNA of the CDR3: TGTGCCAGCAGCGGATTCCAGGGGAATGGCTACACCTTC. It specifies CASSGFQGNGYTF.

This clonotype was seen a few times. The chain links TRBV24-1 to TRBJ1-2; no reliable D call. V shed 4 bases and J shed 7 bases, with 9 bases lying between them. This CDR3 has 12 residues. Germline V gives CDR1 KGHDR, CDR2 SFDVKD. This CDR3 is CATSDPISGYTF. The CDR3, as DNA: TGTGCCACCAGTGACCCGATAAGTGGCTACACCTTC.

This sequence joins TRBV24-1 and TRBJ1-5, with D perhaps matching TRBD1 (5 bases). CDR3 length: 15 residues. V lost 5 bases, J lost 2 bases, and 12 bases lay in between. The germline V gene encodes CDR1 KGHDR and CDR2 SFDVKD. The CDR3 sequence: CATSGPGGGNQPQHF. The CDR3 region has the DNA TGTGCCACCAGTGGCCCGGGAGGGGGCAATCAGCCCCAGCATTTT.

A single count supports this clonotype. This sequence joins TRBV5-1 and TRBJ2-5, with D unclear. Between the trimmed V and J ends, which lost 1 base and 4 bases, there was a span of 11 bases. The length of the CDR3 is 14 residues. Germline V gene data show CDR1 as SGHRS and CDR2 as YFSETQ. CDR3 in amino acids: CASSLYSNRETQYF. DNA of the CDR3: TGCGCCAGCAGCTTGTATAGCAACCGAGAGACCCAGTACTTC.

V is TRBV6-1 and J is TRBJ2-1; 7 nucleotides agree with TRBD1. CDR3 length equals 15 residues. Germline V gives CDR1 MNHNS, CDR2 SASEGT. Unmatched junction bases numbered 7, after V lost 3 bases and J lost 5 bases. DNA of the CDR3: TGTGCCAGCAGTGACTCCGGGACAGATCACAATGAGCAGTTCTTC. Protein: CASSDSGTDHNEQFF.

As to this clonotype: A read error is likely, as this CDR3 ends without the conserved phenylalanine or tryptophan. The genes are TRBV5-5 and TRBJ1-5; possible D gene TRBD1, 6 bases. The V end lost 2 bases, the J end lost 1 base, and 7 bases lay between the germline ends. Looked up from germline, CDR1 is SGHKS and CDR2 is YYEKEE (reference sequence). CDR3 length: 14 amino acids. The CDR3 reads CASSLQGSNQPQHS. For the CDR3, the DNA is TGTGCCAGCAGCTTACAGGGAAGCAATCAGCCCCAGCATTCT.

This clonotype was found a few times. The rearrangement links TRBV6-2 or TRBV6-3 to TRBJ1-1; 8 nucleotides line up with TRBD1. Germline CDR1 MNHEY, CDR2 SVGEGT. The V and J ends lost 7 bases and 2 bases, in that order; junction bases with no gene match: 6. The CDR3 runs 14 residues. The CDR3 protein is CASTSGQANTEAFF. In DNA, the CDR3 is TGTGCCAGCACCTCGGGACAGGCAAACACTGAAGCTTTCTTT.

The chain couples TRBV5-1 to TRBJ2-5; the D is unclear. CDR1 SGHRS and CDR2 YFSETQ come from the germline V gene. Trimming removed 0 bases at V and 7 bases at J, with 13 bases between. This CDR3 contains 14 residues. In DNA form, the CDR3 reads TGCGCCAGCAGCTTGGCCGGCACCCCAGGGACCCAGTACTTC. Translated: CASSLAGTPGTQYF.

This clonotype was counted only a few times. The rearrangement links TRBV11-2 to TRBJ2-1; 8 nucleotides align to TRBD2. This CDR3 is built from 14 residues. Looked up from germline, CDR1 is SGHAT and CDR2 is FQNNGV. Unmatched junction bases numbered 0, after V lost 3 bases and J lost 2 bases. CDR3 DNA sequence: TGTGCCAGCAGCTTCGGGAGGGCCTACAATGAGCAGTTCTTC. Translating gives CASSFGRAYNEQFF. The full variable domain, completed using reference TRBV11-2 and TRBJ2-1, is EAGVAQSPRYKIIEKRQSVAFWCNPISGHATLYWYQQILGQGPKLLIQFQNNGVVDDSQLPKDRFSAERLKGVDSTLKIQPAKLEDSAVYLCASSFGRAYNEQFFGPGTRLTVL.

The rearrangement uses TRBV6-2 or TRBV6-3 and TRBJ2-7, with 7 bases aligning to TRBD2. The CDR3 contains 15 residues. Germline V gives CDR1 MNHEY, CDR2 SVGEGT. Trimming at V came to 5 bases and at J to 0 bases, leaving 7 bases not matched to a gene. CDR3 in DNA: TGTGCCAGCAGTGTTGTTGGCGGGAGCTCCTACGAGCAGTACGTC. It encodes CASSVVGGSSYEQYV.

The chain links TRBV20-1 to TRBJ2-5, with 12 bases aligning to TRBD2. Trimming removed 3 bases from V and 3 bases from J; junction bases left unmatched: 8. Per germline, CDR1 DFQATT and CDR2 SNEGSKA (reference sequence). The CDR3 totals 16 residues. CDR3 nucleotide sequence: TGCAGTGCTAGGGGCTCCGGACTAGCGGGAAAAGAGACCCAGTACTTC. Its translation: CSARGSGLAGKETQYF.

The V and J genes are TRBV20-1 and TRBJ2-7, with TRBD2 matching over 12 bases. The CDR3 covers 17 residues. Germline lookup yields CDR1 DFQATT and CDR2 SNEGSKA (reference sequence). V was pared by 2 bases and J by 7 bases, with 15 bases of the junction left unmatched. This CDR3 is CSARFPGTSGFSGEQYF. The CDR3 nucleotides are TGCAGTGCTAGATTTCCCGGGACTAGCGGGTTCTCGGGGGAGCAGTACTTC.

In this sample, this clonotype turned up many times. The chain joins TRBV6-6 to TRBJ2-1; 11 bases are a match to TRBD2. The germline V gene encodes CDR1 MNHNY and CDR2 SVGAGI (reference sequence). V lost 2 bases and J lost 9; bases outside the gene matches: 15. The CDR3 has 18 residues. The CDR3 protein is CASSYAGTSGGRRVEQFF. CDR3 nucleotides: TGTGCCAGCAGTTACGCCGGGACTAGCGGTGGACGCCGGGTTGAGCAGTTCTTC.

Concerning this clonotype: This may be a read error: a much more frequent sequence differs by one nucleotide. Written as DNA, the CDR3 is TGTGCCAGCGGTGTAGGCAGGGGGGCGTATAGCAATCAGCCCCAGCATTTT. It is translated as CASGVGRGAYSNQPQHF. This sequence joins TRBV2 and TRBJ1-5; 7 bases agree with TRBD1. Unmatched junction bases numbered 13, after V lost 8 bases and J lost 0 bases. The germline V gene has CDR1 SNHLY and CDR2 FYNNEI. The CDR3 loop spans 17 amino acids.

This clonotype was counted only a few times. In DNA, the CDR3 is TGTGCCAGCAGCCTACGAAGGGGGGCCTACAATGAGCAGTTCTTC. It translates to CASSLRRGAYNEQFF. V is TRBV6-1 and J is TRBJ2-1; D might be TRBD1 or TRBD2, each matching 6 bases. The germline gives CDR1 MNHNS, CDR2 SASEGT. Trimming shortened V by 6 bases and J by 2 bases, and 14 bases separated the two germline ends. This CDR3 is 15 amino acids long.

The V and J genes are TRBV19 and TRBJ1-2, with 7 positions matching TRBD1. The V and J ends lost 4 bases and 7 bases, in that order; junction bases with no gene match: 6. The CDR3 sequence is 13 residues long. Germline V gene sequence: CDR1 LNHDA, CDR2 SQIVND (reference sequence). The CDR3 nucleotides are TGTGCCAGTAGTACGACAGGGTGGGGTGGCTACACCTTC. The encoded protein is CASSTTGWGGYTF.

This clonotype came up many times. The chain has TRBV7-8 and TRBJ2-7; no reliable D call. The CDR3 is 13 residues long. Trimming stripped 5 bases from V and 7 bases from J, with 15 bases between. Germline V gives CDR1 SGHVS, CDR2 FQNEAQ. The CDR3 sequence: CASSPSWVREQYF. CDR3 sequence (DNA): TGTGCCAGCAGCCCGAGTTGGGTGAGGGAGCAGTACTTC.

Only a few counts were recorded for this clonotype. This chain joins TRBV6-2 or TRBV6-3 and TRBJ1-2; D is unclear. The CDR3 runs to 12 residues. V lost 2 bases to trimming and J lost 8 bases, with 9 bases between them. CDR1 is MNHEY, CDR2 SVGEGT, per germline. CDR3 protein: CASSYIGYGYTF. Written as DNA, the CDR3 is TGTGCCAGCAGTTACATCGGGTACGGCTACACCTTC.

This clonotype showed up just a few times. This chain joins TRBV30 and TRBJ2-1; TRBD2 aligns across 9 bases. Germline V CDR1 and CDR2: GTSNPN, SVGIG (reference sequence). Losses at the gene ends were 4 bases for V and 6 bases for J; bases not matched to a gene: 4. This CDR3 has 13 amino acids. The CDR3 nucleotides are TGTGCCTGGACTAGCGGGATGGGCAATGAGCAGTTCTTC. As protein: CAWTSGMGNEQFF.

This chain connects TRBV6-1 to TRBJ1-1; D is unresolved. In germline, CDR1 is MNHNS, CDR2 SASEGT. The CDR3 consists of 13 residues. V shed 4 bases and J shed 6 bases, with 12 bases lying between them. The CDR3 loop reads CASSVLQDSEAFF. The CDR3 nucleotides are TGTGCCAGCAGTGTTCTCCAGGACTCTGAAGCTTTCTTT.

This clonotype was observed many times. The rearrangement uses TRBV7-9 and TRBJ2-5; the D gene is possibly TRBD2 (5 bases). In germline, CDR1 is SEHNR, CDR2 FQNEAQ (reference sequence). The CDR3 sequence is 13 residues long. V dropped 4 bases and J dropped 5 bases, with 11 bases sitting between them. The CDR3 DNA reads as TGTGCCAGCAGCTCTGGACTTTTGGAGACCCAGTACTTC. Encoded protein: CASSSGLLETQYF.

This clonotype has more than one count but fewer than ten. Written as DNA, the CDR3 is TGTGCCAGCAGTTCTCCCGCAGGGGGCTACACTGAAGCTTTCTTT. Its protein product is CASSSPAGGYTEAFF. This chain links TRBV28 with TRBJ1-1, with 8 positions matching TRBD1. The CDR3 has 15 residues. V lost 4 bases to trimming and J lost 3 bases; unmatched junction nucleotides: 7. The germline CDR1 and CDR2 sequences are MDHEN and SYDVKM.